This entry features one T cell receptor beta chain sequence. Enrolled during active infection, Seattle patients were then followed longitudinally. The authors' processing: Reference gene primer amplification gave nucleated cell count estimates. TCRdb keeps only in-frame clones here, not all; method: immunoSEQ multiplex PCR. V and J calls and clone size follow that table, whereas D and trimming were derived from the DNA. The sample shows tens of thousands of clones, around nine tenths of them seen only once. The source of the sample is a study of blood T cell repertoires in COVID-19. In the study overall: The United States, Italy and Spain were the sources of the acute and convalescent COVID-19 samples. Nucleic acid was either cDNA or gDNA, and it came from T cells, B-cell-depleted T cells, or PBMCs.

From germline, CDR1 is SEHNR and CDR2 FQNEAQ (reference sequence). This CDR3 comprises 14 residues. The germline V and J ends were trimmed by 3 bases and 7 bases, with 16 bases remaining between them. Sequencing used peripheral blood. The sequence derives from a man aged 45-65 years with COVID-19, enrolled during active disease. V gene TRBV7-9 combines with J gene TRBJ2-7, with D perhaps TRBD2 (6 bases). DNA of the CDR3: TGTGCCAGCAGCTTCGGGTCGGGAGTTCGGGAGCAGTACTTC. Translated, it gives CASSFGSGVREQYF.